This T cell receptor (beta chain) is from a study of blood T cell repertoires in COVID-19. In the authors' methods: Counts of nucleated cells, estimated from reference gene primer amplification, were obtained. Profiled with immunoSEQ multiplex PCR; TCRdb holds only in-frame clones, not every one. V and J calls and clone size are copied from that table; D and trimming were computed from the DNA. Among hundreds of thousands of clones listed, roughly 80% were seen once. The V end lost 4 bases, the J end lost 4 bases, and 14 bases lay between the germline ends. The CDR3 extends over 14 amino acids. CDR1 is SGHRS and CDR2 is YFSETQ in the germline V gene.

The sequence was collected from a woman of 80 years or more with active or convalescent COVID-19. The sample was peripheral blood. J is TRBJ1-2 and V is TRBV5-1; no clear D gene. In nucleotides, the CDR3 is TGCGCCAGCAGCCCCTCCGGTGCTACCTATGGCTACACCTTC. It yields the protein CASSPSGATYGYTF.